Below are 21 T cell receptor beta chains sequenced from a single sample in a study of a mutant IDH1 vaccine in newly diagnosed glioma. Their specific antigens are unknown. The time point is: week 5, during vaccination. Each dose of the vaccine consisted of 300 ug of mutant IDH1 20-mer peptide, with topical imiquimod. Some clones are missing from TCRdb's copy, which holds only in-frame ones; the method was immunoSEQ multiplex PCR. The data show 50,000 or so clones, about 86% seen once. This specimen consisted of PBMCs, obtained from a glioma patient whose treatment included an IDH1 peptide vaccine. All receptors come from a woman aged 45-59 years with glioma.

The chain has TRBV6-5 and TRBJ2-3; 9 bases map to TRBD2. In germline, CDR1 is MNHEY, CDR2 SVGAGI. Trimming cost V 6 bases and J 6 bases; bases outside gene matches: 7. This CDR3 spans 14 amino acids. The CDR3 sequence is CASRAGGIIDTQYF. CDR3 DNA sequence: TGTGCCAGCAGGGCGGGGGGGATCATTGATACGCAGTATTTT.

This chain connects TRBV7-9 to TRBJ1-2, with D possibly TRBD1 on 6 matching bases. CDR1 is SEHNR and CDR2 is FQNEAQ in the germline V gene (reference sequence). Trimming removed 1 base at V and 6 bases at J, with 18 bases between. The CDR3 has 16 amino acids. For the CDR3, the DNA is TGTGCCAGCAGCTTAGACCCCCCCAGGGGACGGGATGGCTACACCTTC. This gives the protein CASSLDPPRGRDGYTF.

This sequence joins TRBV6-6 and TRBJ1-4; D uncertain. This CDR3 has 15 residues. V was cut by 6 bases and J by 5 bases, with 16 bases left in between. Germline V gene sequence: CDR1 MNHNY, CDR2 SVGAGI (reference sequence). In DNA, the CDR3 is TGTGCCAGCAGAACAACAACGGGATCCAATGAAAAACTGTTTTTT. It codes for CASRTTTGSNEKLFF.

CDR3 in DNA: TGTGCCAGCAGCTCCCCCCGGCGGGGGGGCGATGAGCAGTTCTTC. It specifies CASSSPRRGGDEQFF. The V gene is TRBV5-4, the J gene TRBJ2-1, with 9 bases identical to TRBD2. From germline, CDR1 is SGHNT and CDR2 YYREEE (reference sequence). CDR3 length equals 15 residues. Trimming cost V 3 bases and J 8 bases; bases outside gene matches: 9.

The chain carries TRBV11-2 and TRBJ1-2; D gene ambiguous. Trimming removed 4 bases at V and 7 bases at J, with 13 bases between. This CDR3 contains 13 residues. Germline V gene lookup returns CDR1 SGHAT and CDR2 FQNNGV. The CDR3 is CASSSLRATGYTF. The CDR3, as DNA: TGTGCCAGCAGCTCCCTGAGGGCGACTGGCTACACCTTC. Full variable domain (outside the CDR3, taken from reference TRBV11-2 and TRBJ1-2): EAGVAQSPRYKIIEKRQSVAFWCNPISGHATLYWYQQILGQGPKLLIQFQNNGVVDDSQLPKDRFSAERLKGVDSTLKIQPAKLEDSAVYLCASSSLRATGYTFGSGTRLTVV.

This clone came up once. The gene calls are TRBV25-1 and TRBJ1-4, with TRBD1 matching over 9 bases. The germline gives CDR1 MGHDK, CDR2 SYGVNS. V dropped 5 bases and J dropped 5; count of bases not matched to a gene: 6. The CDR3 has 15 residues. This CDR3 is CASSLRQGVNEKLFF. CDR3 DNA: TGTGCCAGCAGTTTAAGACAGGGGGTGAATGAAAAACTGTTTTTT.

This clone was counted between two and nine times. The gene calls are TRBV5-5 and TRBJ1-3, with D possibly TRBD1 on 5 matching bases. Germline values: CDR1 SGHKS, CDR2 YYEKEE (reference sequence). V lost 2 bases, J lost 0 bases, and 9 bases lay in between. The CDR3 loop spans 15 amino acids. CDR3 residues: CASSLDSGSGNTIYF. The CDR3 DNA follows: TGTGCCAGCAGCTTAGACAGCGGCTCTGGAAACACCATATATTTT.

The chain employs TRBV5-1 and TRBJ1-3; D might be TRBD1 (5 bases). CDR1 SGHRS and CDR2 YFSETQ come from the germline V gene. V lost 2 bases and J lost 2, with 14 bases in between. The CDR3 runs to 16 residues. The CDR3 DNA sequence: TGCGCCAGCAGCTTCAACCAGGGTAGGGCTGGAAACACCATATATTTT. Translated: CASSFNQGRAGNTIYF.

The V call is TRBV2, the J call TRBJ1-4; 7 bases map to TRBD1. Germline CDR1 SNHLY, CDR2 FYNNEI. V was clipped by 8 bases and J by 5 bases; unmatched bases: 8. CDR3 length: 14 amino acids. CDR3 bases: TGTGCCAGCTTAGGTAGGGGGCCGAATGAAAAACTGTTTTTT. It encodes CASLGRGPNEKLFF.

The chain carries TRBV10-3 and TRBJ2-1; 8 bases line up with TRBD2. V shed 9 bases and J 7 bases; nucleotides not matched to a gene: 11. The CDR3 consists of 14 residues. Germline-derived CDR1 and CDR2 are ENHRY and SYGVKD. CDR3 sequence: CAISGGGRINEQFF. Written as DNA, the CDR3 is TGTGCCATTAGCGGCGGGGGGCGCATAAATGAGCAGTTCTTC.

DNA of the CDR3: TGTGCCAGCAGCGTAGAAGGGGTTTCACCCCTCCACTTT. It encodes CASSVEGVSPLHF. The chain has TRBV9 and TRBJ1-6, with D possibly matching TRBD1 (5 bases). The CDR3 has 13 amino acids. The germline CDR1 and CDR2 sequences are SGDLS and YYNGEE. Trimming left V 0 bases short and J 9 bases short, with 7 bases between.

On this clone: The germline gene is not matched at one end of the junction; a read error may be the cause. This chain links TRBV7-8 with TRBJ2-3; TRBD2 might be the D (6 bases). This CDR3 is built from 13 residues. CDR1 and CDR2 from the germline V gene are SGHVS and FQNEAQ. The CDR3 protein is CASSIAGTDTQYF. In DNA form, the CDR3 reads TGTGCCAGCAGCATAGCGGGCACAGATACGCAGTATTTT. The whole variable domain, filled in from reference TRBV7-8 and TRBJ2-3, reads GAGVSQSPRYKVAKRGQDVALRCDPISGHVSLFWYQQALGQGPEFLTYFQNEAQLDKSGLPSDRFFAERPEGSVSTLKIQRTQQEDSAVYLCASSIAGTDTQYFGPGTRLTVL.

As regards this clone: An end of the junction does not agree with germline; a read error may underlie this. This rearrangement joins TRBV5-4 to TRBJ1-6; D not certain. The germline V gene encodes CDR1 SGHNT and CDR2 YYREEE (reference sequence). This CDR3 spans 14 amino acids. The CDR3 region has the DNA TGTGCCAGCAGCTCGTGGTCAGCCGATTCCCCCCTCCACTTT. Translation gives CASSSWSADSPLHF.

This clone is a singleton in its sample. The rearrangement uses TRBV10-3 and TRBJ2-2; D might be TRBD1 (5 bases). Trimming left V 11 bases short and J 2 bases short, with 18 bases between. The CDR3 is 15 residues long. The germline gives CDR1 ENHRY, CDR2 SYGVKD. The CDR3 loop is CASQGSQINTGELFF. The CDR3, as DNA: TGTGCCTCCCAGGGCTCTCAGATAAACACCGGGGAGCTGTTTTTT.

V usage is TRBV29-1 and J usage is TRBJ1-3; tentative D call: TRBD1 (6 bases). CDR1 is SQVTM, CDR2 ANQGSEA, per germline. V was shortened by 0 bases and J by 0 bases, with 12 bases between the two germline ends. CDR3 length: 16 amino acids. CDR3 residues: CSVEDPDRSSGNTIYF. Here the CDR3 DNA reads TGCAGCGTTGAAGATCCTGACAGGAGCTCTGGAAACACCATATATTTT.

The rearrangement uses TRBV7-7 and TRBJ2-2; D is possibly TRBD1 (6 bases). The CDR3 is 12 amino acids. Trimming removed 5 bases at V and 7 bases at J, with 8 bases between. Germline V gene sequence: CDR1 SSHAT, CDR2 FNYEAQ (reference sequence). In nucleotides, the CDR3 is TGTGCCAGCAGCCCAGGGGTCGGGGAGCTGTTTTTT. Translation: CASSPGVGELFF.

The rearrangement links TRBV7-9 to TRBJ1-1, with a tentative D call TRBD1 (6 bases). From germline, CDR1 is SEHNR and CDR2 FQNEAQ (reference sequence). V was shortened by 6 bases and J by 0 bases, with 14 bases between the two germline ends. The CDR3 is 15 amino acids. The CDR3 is CASRVGRDMNTEAFF. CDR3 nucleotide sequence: TGTGCCAGCAGGGTCGGACGGGACATGAACACTGAAGCTTTCTTT.

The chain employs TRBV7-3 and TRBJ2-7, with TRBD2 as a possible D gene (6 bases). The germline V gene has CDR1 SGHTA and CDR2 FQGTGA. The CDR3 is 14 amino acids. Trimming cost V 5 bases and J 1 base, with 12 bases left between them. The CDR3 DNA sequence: TGTGCCAGCAGCCCCGGACGGGAGTCCTACGAGCAGTACTTC. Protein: CASSPGRESYEQYF. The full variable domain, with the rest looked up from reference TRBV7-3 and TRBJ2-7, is GAGVSQTPSNKVTEKGKYVELRCDPISGHTALYWYRQSLGQGPEFLIYFQGTGAADDSGLPNDRFFAVRPEGSVSTLKIQRTERGDSAVYLCASSPGRESYEQYFGPGTRLTVT.

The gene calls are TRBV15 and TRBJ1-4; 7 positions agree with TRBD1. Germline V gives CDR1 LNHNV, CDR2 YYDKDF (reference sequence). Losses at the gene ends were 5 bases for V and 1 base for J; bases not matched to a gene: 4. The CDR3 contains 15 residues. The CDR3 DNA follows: TGTGCCACCAGCTCCCGACAGGGAACTAATGAAAAACTGTTTTTT. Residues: CATSSRQGTNEKLFF.

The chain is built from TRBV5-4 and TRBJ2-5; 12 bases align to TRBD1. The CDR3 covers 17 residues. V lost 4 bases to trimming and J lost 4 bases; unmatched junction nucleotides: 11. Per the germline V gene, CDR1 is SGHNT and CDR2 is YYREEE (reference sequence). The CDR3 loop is CASSIRDRGQGGETQYF. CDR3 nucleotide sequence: TGTGCCAGCAGCATCCGGGACAGGGGGCAAGGAGGAGAGACCCAGTACTTC.

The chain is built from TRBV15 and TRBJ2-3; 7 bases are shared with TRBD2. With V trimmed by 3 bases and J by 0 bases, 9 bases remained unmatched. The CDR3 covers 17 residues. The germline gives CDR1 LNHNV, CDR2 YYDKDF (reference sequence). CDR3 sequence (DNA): TGTGCCACCAGCAGGAAATTGGGGGGGACTAGCACAGATACGCAGTATTTT. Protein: CATSRKLGGTSTDTQYF.